This T cell receptor (beta chain) derives from a study of prognosis after radiotherapy for stage I lung cancer. Multiplex PCR in two rounds served to amplify TCR beta CDR3 from genomic DNA. Primers specific to each TRBV and TRBJ gene were used in first-round PCR. TCRdb re-analysed the multiplex PCR reads in MiXCR, keeping a single row per CDR3 protein. The repertoire holds approximately 25,000 distinct CDR3 sequences, with roughly 40% as singletons. The germline gives CDR1 MNHNS, CDR2 SASEGT. V dropped 8 bases and J dropped 1 base, with 12 bases sitting between them. The CDR3 totals 13 residues. This TCR was recovered from a donor aged 50 or older with non-small cell lung cancer. The chain couples TRBV6-1 to TRBJ2-7; D gene unclear. The sequences come from PBMCs, collected before or after stereotactic body radiation therapy (not recorded which). For the CDR3, the DNA is TGTGCCAGCGGGAAGGCAGAGTCCTACGAGCAGTACTTC. It specifies CASGKAESYEQYF.